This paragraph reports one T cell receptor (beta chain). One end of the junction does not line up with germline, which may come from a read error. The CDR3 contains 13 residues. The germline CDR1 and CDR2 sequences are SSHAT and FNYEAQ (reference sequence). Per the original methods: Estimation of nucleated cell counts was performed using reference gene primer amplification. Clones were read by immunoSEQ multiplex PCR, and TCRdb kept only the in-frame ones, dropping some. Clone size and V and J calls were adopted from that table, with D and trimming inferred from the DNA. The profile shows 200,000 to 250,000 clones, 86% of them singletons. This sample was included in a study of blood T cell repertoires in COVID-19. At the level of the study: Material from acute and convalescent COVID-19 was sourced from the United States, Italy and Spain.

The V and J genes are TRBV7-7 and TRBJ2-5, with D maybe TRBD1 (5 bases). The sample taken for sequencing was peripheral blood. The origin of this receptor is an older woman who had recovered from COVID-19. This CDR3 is CASSSRQQETQYF. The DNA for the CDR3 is TGTGCTAGCAGCTCTCGACAGCAAGAGACCCAGTACTTC.